A single sample gave rise to the 12 T cell receptor beta chains below, sequenced in a study of T cell repertoires in cytomegalovirus infection. Each CDR3 protein gets one entry after TCRdb re-called the reads with MiXCR. The sample carries about 310,000 distinct CDR3 sequences, 20% to 25% recorded once. Their specific antigens are unknown. Sequencing was performed on cultured PBMCs, taken from culture after CMV antigen stimulation. The receptors originated from a human donor in good health (CMV status not recorded). Some clones in this sample may be carry-over from other donors' samples.

This chain joins TRBV25-1 and TRBJ2-2; D not certain. Germline V gene data show CDR1 as MGHDK and CDR2 as SYGVNS. Trimming cost V 4 bases and J 6 bases, with 9 bases left between them. The CDR3 runs to 13 residues. The CDR3: CASSASGAGELFF. The CDR3 DNA follows: TGTGCCAGCAGTGCTTCAGGAGCCGGGGAGCTGTTTTTT.

The V and J genes are TRBV6-1 and TRBJ2-3; D not certain. With 5 bases removed from V and 1 base from J, the gap between germline ends came to 16 bases. CDR1 is MNHNS, CDR2 SASEGT, per germline. The CDR3 contains 16 residues. The CDR3 DNA follows: TGTGCCAGCAGTTACGAGGCCCCTACGGGCACAGATACGCAGTATTTT. Protein: CASSYEAPTGTDTQYF.

There are a few counts of this clonotype. This rearrangement joins TRBV5-4 to TRBJ2-1; D gene uncertain. The CDR3 loop spans 12 amino acids. V was clipped by 1 base and J by 8 bases, with 7 bases between them. Per the germline V gene, CDR1 is SGHNT and CDR2 is YYREEE (reference sequence). CDR3 DNA sequence: TGTGCCAGCAGCTTGTCTTTCCATGAGCAGTTCTTC. Amino acids: CASSLSFHEQFF. Together with reference TRBV5-4 and TRBJ2-1, the CDR3 gives the full variable domain: ETGVTQSPTHLIKTRGQQVTLRCSSQSGHNTVSWYQQALGQGPQFIFQYYREEENGRGNFPPRFSGLQFPNYSSELNVNALELDDSALYLCASSLSFHEQFFGPGTRLTVL.

This clonotype was detected ten times or more. In DNA, the CDR3 is TGTGCCAGCACGGACAGGAGGTCAGATACGCAGTATTTT. Translated: CASTDRRSDTQYF. The chain combines TRBV7-2 with TRBJ2-3, with 7 nucleotides matching TRBD1. V trimming: 7 bases; J trimming: 4 bases; junction bases outside the gene matches: 5. This CDR3 is built from 13 residues. Germline V gene sequence: CDR1 SGHTA, CDR2 FQGNSA.

There are many counts of this clonotype. The rearrangement joins TRBV5-1 to TRBJ1-4; TRBD1 matches 10 bases. CDR1 and CDR2 from the germline V gene are SGHRS and YFSETQ. This CDR3 comprises 14 residues. J gave up 7 bases and V 6 bases, and 6 bases lay outside the gene matches. CDR3 region: CASKPGQGPEKLFF. CDR3 nucleotide sequence: TGCGCCAGCAAACCGGGACAGGGGCCTGAAAAACTGTTTTTT.

This chain joins TRBV20-1 and TRBJ2-2; D may be TRBD1 or TRBD2 (5 bases each). The CDR3 sequence is 14 residues long. V dropped 5 bases and J dropped 3 bases, with 13 bases sitting between them. CDR1 is DFQATT and CDR2 is SNEGSKA in the germline V gene (reference sequence). Here the CDR3 DNA reads TGCAGTGCTCTCCGGGACCCATACACCGGGGAGCTGTTTTTT. It codes for CSALRDPYTGELFF.

The chain uses TRBV11-2 and TRBJ2-2; D may correspond to TRBD1 or TRBD2 (6 bases each). CDR3 length: 13 amino acids. The germline gives CDR1 SGHAT, CDR2 FQNNGV. Deletions cut 5 bases from V and 10 bases from J, with 14 bases between. The CDR3 nucleotides read TGTGCCAGCAGCGGGGGGCTTAATTTGGAGCTGTTTTTT. This translates into CASSGGLNLELFF.

There are a few counts of this clonotype. V and J are TRBV19 and TRBJ1-5; no reliable D call. The V and J ends lost 10 bases and 7 bases respectively, with 17 bases between them. The CDR3 totals 13 residues. Germline V gene data show CDR1 as LNHDA and CDR2 as SQIVND (reference sequence). This CDR3 is CATEDRVGQPQHF. Here the CDR3 DNA reads TGTGCCACCGAAGACCGGGTCGGACAGCCCCAGCATTTT. The variable domain in full, with the rest retrieved from reference TRBV19 and TRBJ1-5, is DGGITQSPKYLFRKEGQNVTLSCEQNLNHDAMYWYRQDPGQGLRLIYYSQIVNDFQKGDIAEGYSVSREKKESFPLTVTSAQKNPTAFYLCATEDRVGQPQHFGDGTRLSIL.

The J gene is TRBJ1-6, the V gene TRBV13, with D possibly TRBD1 on 5 matching bases. From germline, CDR1 is PRHDT and CDR2 FYEKMQ (reference sequence). Trimming removed 5 bases from V and 10 bases from J, with 15 bases in between. This CDR3 has 14 amino acids. CDR3 loop: CASSLDTAGSPLHF. CDR3 bases: TGTGCCAGCAGCCTGGACACGGCCGGGTCACCCCTCCACTTT. Using reference TRBV13 and TRBJ1-6 for the parts outside the CDR3, the full variable domain is AAGVIQSPRHLIKEKRETATLKCYPIPRHDTVYWYQQGPGQDPQFLISFYEKMQSDKGSIPDRFSAQQFSDYHSELNMSSLELGDSALYFCASSLDTAGSPLHFGNGTRLTVT.

The rearrangement links TRBV6-2 or TRBV6-3 to TRBJ2-1; TRBD2 agrees at 8 bases. The V gene end was trimmed by 6 bases and the J gene end by 7 bases; junction bases not matched to a gene: 11. CDR3 size: 15 residues. Per the germline V gene, CDR1 is MNHEY and CDR2 is SVGEGT. In nucleotides, the CDR3 is TGTGCCAGCAGCCGATTAGACAGCGGGAGAAATGAGCAGTTCTTC. It encodes CASSRLDSGRNEQFF.

The V call is TRBV28, the J call TRBJ2-5, with D maybe TRBD1 (6 bases). The CDR3 loop spans 14 amino acids. Trimming cost V 2 bases and J 5 bases, with 12 bases left between them. Per germline, CDR1 MDHEN and CDR2 SYDVKM. CDR3 nucleotide sequence: TGTGCCAGCAGTTTAGGGGGACAAATGGAGACCCAGTACTTC. Translating gives CASSLGGQMETQYF.

V is TRBV6-1 and J is TRBJ2-5; D not certain. The germline V gene encodes CDR1 MNHNS and CDR2 SASEGT. The V and J ends lost 2 bases and 7 bases respectively, with 8 bases between them. The CDR3 runs 12 residues. The CDR3 DNA reads TGTGCCAGCAGTGAACCCCCTGGGACCCAGTACTTC. The encoded protein is CASSEPPGTQYF.